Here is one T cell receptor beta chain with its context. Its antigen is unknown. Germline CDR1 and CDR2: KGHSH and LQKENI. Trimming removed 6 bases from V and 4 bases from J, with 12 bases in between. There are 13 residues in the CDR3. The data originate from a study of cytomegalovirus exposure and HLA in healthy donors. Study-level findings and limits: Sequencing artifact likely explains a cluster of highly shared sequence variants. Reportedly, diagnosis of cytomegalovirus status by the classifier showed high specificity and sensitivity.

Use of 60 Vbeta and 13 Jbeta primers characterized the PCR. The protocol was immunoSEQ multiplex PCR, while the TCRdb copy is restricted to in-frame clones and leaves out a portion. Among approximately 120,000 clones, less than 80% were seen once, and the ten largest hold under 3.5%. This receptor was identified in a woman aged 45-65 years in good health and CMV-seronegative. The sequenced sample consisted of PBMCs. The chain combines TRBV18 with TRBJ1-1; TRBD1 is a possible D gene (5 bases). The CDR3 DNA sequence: TGTGCCAGCTCCGGAGGGACCCTCACTGAAGCTTTCTTT. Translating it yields CASSGGTLTEAFF.